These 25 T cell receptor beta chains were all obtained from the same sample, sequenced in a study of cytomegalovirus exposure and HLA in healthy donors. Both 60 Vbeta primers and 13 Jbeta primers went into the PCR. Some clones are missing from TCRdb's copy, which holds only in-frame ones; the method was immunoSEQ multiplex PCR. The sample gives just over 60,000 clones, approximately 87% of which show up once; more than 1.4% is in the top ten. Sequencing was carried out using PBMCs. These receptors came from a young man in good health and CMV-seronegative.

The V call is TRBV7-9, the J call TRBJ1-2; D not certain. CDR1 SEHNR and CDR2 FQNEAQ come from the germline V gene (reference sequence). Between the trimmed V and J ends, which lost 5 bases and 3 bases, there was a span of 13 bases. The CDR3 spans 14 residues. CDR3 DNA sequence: TGTGCCAGCAGCCTTCCTACAGCATACTATGGCTACACCTTC. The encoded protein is CASSLPTAYYGYTF.

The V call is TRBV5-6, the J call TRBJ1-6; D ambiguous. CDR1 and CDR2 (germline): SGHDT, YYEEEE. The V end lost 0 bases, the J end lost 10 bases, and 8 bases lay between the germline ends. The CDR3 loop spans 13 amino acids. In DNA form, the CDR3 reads TGTGCCAGCAGCTTGGGAGCCGCATCACCCCTCCACTTT. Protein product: CASSLGAASPLHF.

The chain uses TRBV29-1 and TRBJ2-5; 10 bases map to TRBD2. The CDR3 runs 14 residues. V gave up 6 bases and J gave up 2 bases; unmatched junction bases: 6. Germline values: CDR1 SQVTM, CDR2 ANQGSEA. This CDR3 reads CSVFTSGAQETQYF. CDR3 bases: TGCAGCGTGTTTACTAGCGGGGCACAAGAGACCCAGTACTTC.

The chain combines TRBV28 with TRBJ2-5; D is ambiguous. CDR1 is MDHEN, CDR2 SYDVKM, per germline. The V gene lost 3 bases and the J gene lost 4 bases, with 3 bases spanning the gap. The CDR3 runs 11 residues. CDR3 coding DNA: TGTGCCAGCAGTTTTAGAGAGACCCAGTACTTC. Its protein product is CASSFRETQYF.

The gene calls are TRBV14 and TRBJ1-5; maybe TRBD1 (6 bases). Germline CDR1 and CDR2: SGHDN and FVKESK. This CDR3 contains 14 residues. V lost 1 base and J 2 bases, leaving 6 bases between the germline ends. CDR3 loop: CASSQAGGNQPQHF. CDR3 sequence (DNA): TGTGCCAGCAGCCAAGCAGGGGGCAATCAGCCCCAGCATTTT.

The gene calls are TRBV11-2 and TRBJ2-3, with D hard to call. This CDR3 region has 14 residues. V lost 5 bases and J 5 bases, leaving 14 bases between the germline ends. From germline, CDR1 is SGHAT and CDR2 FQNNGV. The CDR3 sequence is CASSPQVMIDTQYF. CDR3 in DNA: TGTGCCAGCAGCCCGCAGGTTATGATAGATACGCAGTATTTT.

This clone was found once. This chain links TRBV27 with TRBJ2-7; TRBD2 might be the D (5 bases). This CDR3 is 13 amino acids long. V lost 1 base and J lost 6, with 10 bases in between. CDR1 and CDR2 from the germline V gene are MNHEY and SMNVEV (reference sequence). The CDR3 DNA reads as TGTGCCAGCAGTTTATATCCTACTAGCGAGCAGTACTTC. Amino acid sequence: CASSLYPTSEQYF.

CDR3 loop: CASSPSGGSYEQYF. The CDR3 DNA is TGTGCCAGTAGTCCTAGCGGGGGATCCTACGAGCAGTACTTC. The genes are TRBV19 and TRBJ2-7; 10 bases line up with TRBD2. From germline, CDR1 is LNHDA and CDR2 SQIVND (reference sequence). The CDR3 consists of 14 residues. The junction had 2 bases not matched to a gene; V was cut back by 5 bases and J by 1 base.

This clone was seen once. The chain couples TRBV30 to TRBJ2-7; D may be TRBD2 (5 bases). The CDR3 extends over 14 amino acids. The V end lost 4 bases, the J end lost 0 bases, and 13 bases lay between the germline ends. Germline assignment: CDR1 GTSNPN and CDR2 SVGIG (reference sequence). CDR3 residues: CAWINPRDSYEQYF. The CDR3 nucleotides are TGTGCCTGGATCAACCCCCGGGACTCCTACGAGCAGTACTTC. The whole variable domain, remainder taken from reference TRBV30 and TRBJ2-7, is SQTIHQWPATLVQPVGSPLSLECTVEGTSNPNLYWYRQAAGRGLQLLFYSVGIGQISSEVPQNLSASRPQDRQFILSSKKLLLSDSGFYLCAWINPRDSYEQYFGPGTRLTVT.

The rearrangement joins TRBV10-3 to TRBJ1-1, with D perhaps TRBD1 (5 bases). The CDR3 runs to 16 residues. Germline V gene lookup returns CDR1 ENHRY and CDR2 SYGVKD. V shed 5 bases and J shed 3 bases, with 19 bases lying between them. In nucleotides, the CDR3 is TGTGCCATCAGTTTGGCCGGAGGGGCGAGGGACACTGAAGCTTTCTTT. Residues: CAISLAGGARDTEAFF.

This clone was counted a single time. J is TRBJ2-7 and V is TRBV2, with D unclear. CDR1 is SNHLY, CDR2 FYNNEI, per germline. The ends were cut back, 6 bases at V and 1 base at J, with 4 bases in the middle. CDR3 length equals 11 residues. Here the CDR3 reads CASRLSYEQYF. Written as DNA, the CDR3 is TGTGCCAGCAGACTTTCCTACGAGCAGTACTTC. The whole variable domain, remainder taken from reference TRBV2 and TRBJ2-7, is EPEVTQTPSHQVTQMGQEVILRCVPISNHLYFYWYRQILGQKVEFLVSFYNNEISEKSEIFDDQFSVERPDGSNFTLKIRSTKLEDSAMYFCASRLSYEQYFGPGTRLTVT.

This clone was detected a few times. CDR3 nucleotide sequence: TGTGCCAGCAGCGCGACAGGGGGCTACACAGATACGCAGTATTTT. This sequence encodes CASSATGGYTDTQYF. This chain connects TRBV9 to TRBJ2-3; 10 nucleotides line up with TRBD1. The CDR3 has 15 amino acids. Germline CDR1 and CDR2: SGDLS and YYNGEE. V lost 3 bases, J lost 2 bases, and 3 bases stayed unmatched.

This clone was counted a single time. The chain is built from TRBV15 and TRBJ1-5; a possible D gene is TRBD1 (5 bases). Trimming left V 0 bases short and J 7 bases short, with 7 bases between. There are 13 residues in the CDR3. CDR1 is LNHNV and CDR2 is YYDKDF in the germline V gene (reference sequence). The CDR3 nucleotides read TGTGCCACCAGCAGAGATGGGGCCCAGCCCCAGCATTTT. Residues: CATSRDGAQPQHF.

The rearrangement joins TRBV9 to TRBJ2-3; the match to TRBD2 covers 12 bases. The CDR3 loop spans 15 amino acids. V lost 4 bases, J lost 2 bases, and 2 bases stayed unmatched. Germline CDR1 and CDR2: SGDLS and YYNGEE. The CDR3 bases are TGTGCCAGCAGCCCTAGCGGGGGGGTCACAGATACGCAGTATTTT. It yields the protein CASSPSGGVTDTQYF.

CDR3: CATRRQQGDGYTF. The CDR3 bases are TGTGCCACCCGAAGACAACAGGGGGATGGCTACACCTTC. This sequence joins TRBV27 and TRBJ1-2; 8 nucleotides agree with TRBD1. The CDR3 contains 13 residues. Per germline, CDR1 MNHEY and CDR2 SMNVEV (reference sequence). The trim removed 10 bases at V and 6 bases at J, leaving 10 bases unmatched.

The CDR3 region has the DNA TGTGCCAGCAGTTACTCGACTAGCGGGGACACAGATACGCAGTATTTT. Translating it yields CASSYSTSGDTDTQYF. V usage is TRBV6-5 and J usage is TRBJ2-3; TRBD2 aligns across 11 bases. The CDR3 spans 16 residues. Germline trimming cut 0 bases from V and 2 bases from J; bases unmatched to any gene: 1. Germline-derived CDR1 and CDR2 are MNHEY and SVGAGI.

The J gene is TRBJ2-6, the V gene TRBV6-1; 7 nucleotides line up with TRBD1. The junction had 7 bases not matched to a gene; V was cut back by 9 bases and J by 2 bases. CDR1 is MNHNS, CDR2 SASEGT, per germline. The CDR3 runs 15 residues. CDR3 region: CASLSGGAGANVLTF. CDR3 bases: TGTGCCAGTCTTTCAGGGGGAGCTGGGGCCAACGTCCTGACTTTC.

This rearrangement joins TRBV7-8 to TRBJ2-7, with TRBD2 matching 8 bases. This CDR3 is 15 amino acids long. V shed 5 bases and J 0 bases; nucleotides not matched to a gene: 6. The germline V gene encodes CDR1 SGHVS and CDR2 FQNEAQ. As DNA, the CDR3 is TGTGCCAGCAGCCTCAGCGGGGGCAACTCCTACGAGCAGTACTTC. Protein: CASSLSGGNSYEQYF.

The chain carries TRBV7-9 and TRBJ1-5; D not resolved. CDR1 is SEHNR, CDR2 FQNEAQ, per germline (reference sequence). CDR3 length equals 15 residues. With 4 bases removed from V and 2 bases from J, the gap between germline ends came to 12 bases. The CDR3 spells CASSSDGKRNQPQHF. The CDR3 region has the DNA TGTGCCAGCAGCTCGGACGGGAAGCGCAATCAGCCCCAGCATTTT. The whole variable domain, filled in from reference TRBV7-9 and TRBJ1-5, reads DTGVSQNPRHKITKRGQNVTFRCDPISEHNRLYWYRQTLGQGPEFLTYFQNEAQLEKSRLLSDRFSAERPKGSFSTLEIQRTEQGDSAMYLCASSSDGKRNQPQHFGDGTRLSIL.

The CDR3 DNA sequence: TGTGCCAGCAGATTAGGGGCGGCTGAAGCTTTCTTT. This sequence encodes CASRLGAAEAFF. V usage is TRBV4-2 and J usage is TRBJ1-1; D might be TRBD1 (5 bases). Germline V gives CDR1 LGHNA, CDR2 YNFKEQ. The CDR3 is 12 residues long. V was trimmed by 6 bases and J by 6 bases, leaving 11 bases between them.

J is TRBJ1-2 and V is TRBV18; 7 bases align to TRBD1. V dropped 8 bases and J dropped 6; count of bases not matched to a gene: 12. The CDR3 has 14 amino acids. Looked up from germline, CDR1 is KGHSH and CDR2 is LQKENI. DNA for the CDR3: TGTGCCAGCACGGGTTACAGGGGACATGATGGCTACACCTTC. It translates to CASTGYRGHDGYTF.

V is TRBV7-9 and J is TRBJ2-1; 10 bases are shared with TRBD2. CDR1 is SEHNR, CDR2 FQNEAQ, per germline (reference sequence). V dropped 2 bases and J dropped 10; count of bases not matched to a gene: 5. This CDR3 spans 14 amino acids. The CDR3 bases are TGTGCCAGCAGCTTAAGCGGGGGGGCCAACGAGCAGTTCTTC. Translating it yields CASSLSGGANEQFF.

The CDR3 is CASSYSGGTYEQYF. The CDR3 DNA follows: TGTGCCAGCAGTTACTCTGGAGGGACCTACGAGCAGTACTTC. The gene calls are TRBV6-5 and TRBJ2-7; perhaps TRBD2 as D (6 bases). CDR1 and CDR2 (germline): MNHEY, SVGAGI. CDR3 size: 14 residues. Trimming stripped 0 bases from V and 2 bases from J, with 8 bases between.

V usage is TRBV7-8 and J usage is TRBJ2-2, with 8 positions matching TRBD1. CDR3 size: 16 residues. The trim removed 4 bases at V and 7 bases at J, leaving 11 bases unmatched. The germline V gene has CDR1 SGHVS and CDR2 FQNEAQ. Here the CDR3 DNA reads TGTGCCAGCAGCTCGCGGACAGGGCTTAAGGGCGGGGAGCTGTTTTTT. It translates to CASSSRTGLKGGELFF.

The CDR3 loop is CASSFPQGITEAFF. The CDR3 DNA reads as TGTGCCAGCAGCTTCCCACAGGGTATCACTGAAGCTTTCTTT. This chain connects TRBV7-2 to TRBJ1-1; D is possibly TRBD1 (6 bases). Germline V lookup: CDR1 SGHTA, CDR2 FQGNSA. V lost 3 bases and J lost 4, with 12 bases in between. The CDR3 sequence is 14 residues long.